This T cell receptor beta chain is drawn from a study of blood T cell repertoires in COVID-19. About the study: There were acute and convalescent COVID-19 samples, and they came from the United States, Italy and Spain.

Study processing details: Estimation of nucleated cell counts relied on the amplification of reference gene primers. Assay: immunoSEQ multiplex PCR; the TCRdb copy retains only in-frame clones and omits some. V and J calls and clone size are those listed in that table; D and trimming were worked out from the DNA. The sample lists tens of thousands of clones; about 91% were seen once. CDR3 size: 13 residues. CDR1 is SGHAT, CDR2 FQNNGV, per germline. Trimming stripped 1 base from V and 4 bases from J, with 5 bases between. This receptor was identified in a woman aged 65 to 85 with acute or convalescent COVID-19. The chain recombines TRBV11-2 with TRBJ1-5; D gene ambiguous. Sequenced material: peripheral blood. CDR3 loop: CASSLGRNQPQHF. In DNA, the CDR3 is TGTGCCAGCAGCTTAGGGCGGAATCAGCCCCAGCATTTT.